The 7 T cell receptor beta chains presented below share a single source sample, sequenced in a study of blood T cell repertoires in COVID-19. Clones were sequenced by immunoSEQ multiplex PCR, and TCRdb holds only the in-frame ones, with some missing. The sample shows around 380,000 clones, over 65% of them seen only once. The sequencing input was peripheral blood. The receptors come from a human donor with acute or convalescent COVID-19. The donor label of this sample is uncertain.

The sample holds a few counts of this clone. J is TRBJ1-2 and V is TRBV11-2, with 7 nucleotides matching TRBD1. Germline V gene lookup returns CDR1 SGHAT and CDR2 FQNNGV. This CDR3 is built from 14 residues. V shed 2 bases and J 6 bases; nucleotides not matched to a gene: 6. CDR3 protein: CASSLPGTANGYTF. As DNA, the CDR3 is TGTGCCAGCAGCTTACCCGGGACAGCTAATGGCTACACCTTC.

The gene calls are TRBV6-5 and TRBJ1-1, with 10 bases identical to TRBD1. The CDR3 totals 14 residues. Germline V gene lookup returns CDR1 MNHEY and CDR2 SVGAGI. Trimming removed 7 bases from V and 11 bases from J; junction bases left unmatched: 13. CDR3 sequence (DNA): TGTGCCAGCAAGCGGGGGACCGGGACAGGGGTCGCTTTCTTT. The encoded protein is CASKRGTGTGVAFF.

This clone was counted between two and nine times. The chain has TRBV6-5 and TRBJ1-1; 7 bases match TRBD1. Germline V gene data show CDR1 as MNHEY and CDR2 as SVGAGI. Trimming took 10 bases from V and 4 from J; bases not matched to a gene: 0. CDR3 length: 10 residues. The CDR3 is CATGGTEAFF. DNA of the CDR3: TGTGCCACAGGGGGCACTGAAGCTTTCTTT.

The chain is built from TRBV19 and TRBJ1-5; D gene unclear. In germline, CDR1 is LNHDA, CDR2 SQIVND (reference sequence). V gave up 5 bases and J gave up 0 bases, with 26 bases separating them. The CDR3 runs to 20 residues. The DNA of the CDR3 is TGTGCCAGTAGTCTGCTGATCGGAGGGAACAAGCCATATAGCAATCAGCCCCAGCATTTT. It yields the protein CASSLLIGGNKPYSNQPQHF.

CDR3 sequence: CASSKPQAGSGNTIYF. CDR3 nucleotides: TGTGCCAGCTCGAAGCCCCAGGCTGGCTCTGGAAACACCATATATTTT. The rearrangement joins TRBV2 to TRBJ1-3; D is unclear. This CDR3 has 16 residues. Trimming removed 8 bases at V and 0 bases at J, with 17 bases between. Germline V gives CDR1 SNHLY, CDR2 FYNNEI. Using reference TRBV2 and TRBJ1-3 for the parts outside the CDR3, the full variable domain is EPEVTQTPSHQVTQMGQEVILRCVPISNHLYFYWYRQILGQKVEFLVSFYNNEISEKSEIFDDQFSVERPDGSNFTLKIRSTKLEDSAMYFCASSKPQAGSGNTIYFGEGSWLTVV.

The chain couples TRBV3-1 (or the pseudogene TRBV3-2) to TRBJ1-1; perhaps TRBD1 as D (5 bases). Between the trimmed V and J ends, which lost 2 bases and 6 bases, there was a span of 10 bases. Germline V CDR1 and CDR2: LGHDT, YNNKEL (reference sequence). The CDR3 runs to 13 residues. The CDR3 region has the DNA TGTGCCAGCAGCCAATTCGGCAGGGCTGAAGCTTTCTTT. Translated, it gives CASSQFGRAEAFF.

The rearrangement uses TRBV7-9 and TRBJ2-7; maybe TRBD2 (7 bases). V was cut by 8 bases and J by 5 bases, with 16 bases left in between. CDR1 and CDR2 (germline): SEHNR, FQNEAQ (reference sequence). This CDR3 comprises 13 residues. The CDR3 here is CASRGGEFNEQYF. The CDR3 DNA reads TGTGCCAGCCGAGGGGGGGAGTTCAACGAGCAGTACTTC.